This TCR beta chain was found in a study of identical twins. The J segment lost 5 bases and the V segment lost 1 base, leaving 6 bases of the junction unmatched. This CDR3 spans 15 amino acids. Germline assignment: CDR1 SGHVS and CDR2 FNYEAQ. Via MiXCR, TCRdb re-called the 5' RACE reads, giving one row per CDR3 protein. Here the sample spans about 720,000 distinct CDR3 sequences, 15% to 20% being singletons. The sample was also reused in another study, on T cells expressing NK-cell markers.

Sequencing was done on a sample of PBMCs. The chain recombines TRBV7-6 with TRBJ2-5, with TRBD1 matching over 8 bases. This sequence was found in a young woman in good health. CDR3 DNA sequence: TGTGCCAGCAGCTTAGACAGGGGGAATATGGAGACCCAGTACTTC. Its protein is CASSLDRGNMETQYF. The full variable domain, rest sourced from reference TRBV7-6 and TRBJ2-5, is GAGVSQSPRYKVTKRGQDVALRCDPISGHVSLYWYRQALGQGPEFLTYFNYEAQQDKSGLPNDRFSAERPEGSISTLTIQRTEQRDSAMYRCASSLDRGNMETQYFGPGTRLLVL.